This TCR beta chain was obtained from a study of blood T cell repertoires in COVID-19. Whole-study context: Donors in the United States, Italy and Spain gave samples during acute or convalescent COVID-19. PBMCs, B-cell-depleted T cells, or T cells provided the cDNA or gDNA that made up the material.

This clone showed up just once. The germline V gene encodes CDR1 SQVTM and CDR2 ANQGSEA. Trimming at V came to 6 bases and at J to 5 bases, leaving 7 bases not matched to a gene. CDR3 length: 14 residues. In the original analysis: Amplification with reference gene primers provided the estimates of nucleated cell counts. Using immunoSEQ multiplex PCR, the repertoire was profiled, and TCRdb retains in-frame clones only, with some absent. That table furnishes V, J and clone size, whereas the DNA furnished D and trimming. The data hold tens of thousands of clones, with approximately 80% observed a single time.

The origin of this receptor is a human donor in a cohort sampled during active COVID-19. The sequenced sample was peripheral blood. The chain joins TRBV29-1 to TRBJ2-1; 10 nucleotides match TRBD2. CDR3 protein: CSVDTSGKNNEQFF. The CDR3 DNA reads as TGCAGCGTCGACACTAGCGGGAAAAACAATGAGCAGTTCTTC.